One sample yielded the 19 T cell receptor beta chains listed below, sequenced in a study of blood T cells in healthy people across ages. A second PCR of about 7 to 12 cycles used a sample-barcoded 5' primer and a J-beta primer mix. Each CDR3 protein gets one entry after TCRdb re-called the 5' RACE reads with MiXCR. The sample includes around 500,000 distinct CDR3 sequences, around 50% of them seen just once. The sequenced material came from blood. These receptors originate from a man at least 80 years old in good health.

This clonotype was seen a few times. Here the CDR3 DNA reads TGCGCCAGCAGCCAAGATCTGTACAATGAGCAGTTCTTC. As protein: CASSQDLYNEQFF. This chain connects TRBV4-3 to TRBJ2-1; no firm D call. Per the germline V gene, CDR1 is LGHNA and CDR2 is YSLEER. The V end lost 0 bases, the J end lost 4 bases, and 4 bases lay between the germline ends. CDR3 length: 13 amino acids.

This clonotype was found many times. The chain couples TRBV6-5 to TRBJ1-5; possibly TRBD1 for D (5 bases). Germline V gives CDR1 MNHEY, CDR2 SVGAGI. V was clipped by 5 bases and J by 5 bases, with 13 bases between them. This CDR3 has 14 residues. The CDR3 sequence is CASSTEWGDQPQHF. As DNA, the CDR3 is TGTGCCAGCAGTACGGAGTGGGGGGATCAGCCCCAGCATTTT.

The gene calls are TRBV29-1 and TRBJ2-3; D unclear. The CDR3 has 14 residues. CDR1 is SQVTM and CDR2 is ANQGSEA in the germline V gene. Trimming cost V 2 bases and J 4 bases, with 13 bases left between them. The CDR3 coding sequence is TGCAGCGTTGAAATCACACTGGGGTCAGATACGCAGTATTTT. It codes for CSVEITLGSDTQYF.

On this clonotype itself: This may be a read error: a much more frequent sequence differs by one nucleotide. The DNA of the CDR3 is TGTACCAGCACCAAGACAGGCTCCTACGAGCAGTACTTC. This gives the protein CTSTKTGSYEQYF. The chain couples TRBV6-6 to TRBJ2-7, with a tentative D call TRBD1 (6 bases). The germline V gene has CDR1 MNHNY and CDR2 SVGAGI (reference sequence). This CDR3 spans 13 amino acids.

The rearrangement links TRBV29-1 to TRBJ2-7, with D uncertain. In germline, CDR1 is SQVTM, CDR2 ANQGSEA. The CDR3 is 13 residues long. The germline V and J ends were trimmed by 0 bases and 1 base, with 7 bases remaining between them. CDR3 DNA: TGCAGCGTTGAAGACCCGACTTCCTACGAGCAGTACTTC. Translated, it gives CSVEDPTSYEQYF.

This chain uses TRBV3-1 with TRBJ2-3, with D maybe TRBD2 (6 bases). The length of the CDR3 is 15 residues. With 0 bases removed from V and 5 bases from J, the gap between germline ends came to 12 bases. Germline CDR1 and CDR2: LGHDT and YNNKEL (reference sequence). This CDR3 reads CASSQELAGLDTQYF. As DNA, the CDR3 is TGTGCCAGCAGCCAAGAACTAGCTGGATTAGATACGCAGTATTTT.

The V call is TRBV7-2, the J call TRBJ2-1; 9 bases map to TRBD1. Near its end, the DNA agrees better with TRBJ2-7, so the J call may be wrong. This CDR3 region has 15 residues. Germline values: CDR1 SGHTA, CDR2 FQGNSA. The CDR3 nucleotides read TGTGCCAGCAGCTTAACAGGGGGCCCTAACAATGAGCAGTACTTC. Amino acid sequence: CASSLTGGPNNEQYF.

The DNA of the CDR3 is TGTGCCAGCAGCTTGCGGGGGGTAGGCCTTGGGGCGTACAATGAGCAGTTCTTC. This codes for CASSLRGVGLGAYNEQFF. This sequence joins TRBV5-5 and TRBJ2-1; 7 positions agree with TRBD2. The length of the CDR3 is 18 residues. Germline V gene sequence: CDR1 SGHKS, CDR2 YYEKEE (reference sequence). J lost 4 bases, V lost 1 base, and 14 bases had no gene match.

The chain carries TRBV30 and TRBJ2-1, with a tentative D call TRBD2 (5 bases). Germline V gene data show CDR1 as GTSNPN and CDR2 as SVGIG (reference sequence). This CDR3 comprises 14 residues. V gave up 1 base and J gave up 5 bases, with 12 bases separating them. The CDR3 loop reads CAWSAPGINNEQFF. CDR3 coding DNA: TGTGCCTGGAGTGCTCCGGGGATTAACAATGAGCAGTTCTTC.

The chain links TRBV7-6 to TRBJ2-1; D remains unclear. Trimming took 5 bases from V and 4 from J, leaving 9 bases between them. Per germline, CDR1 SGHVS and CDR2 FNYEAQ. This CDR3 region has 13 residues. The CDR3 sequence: CASSETNYNEQFF. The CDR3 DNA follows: TGTGCCAGCAGCGAAACCAATTACAATGAGCAGTTCTTC.

The CDR3 region has the DNA TGTGCCAGCAGCCCTGGGACGGTTAATCAGCCCCAGCATTTT. Translating it yields CASSPGTVNQPQHF. The rearrangement links TRBV3-1 to TRBJ1-5; a possible D gene is TRBD1 (5 bases). V dropped 4 bases and J dropped 4 bases, with 11 bases sitting between them. The CDR3 has 14 residues. The V gene's germline CDR1 is LGHDT and CDR2 YNNKEL (reference sequence).

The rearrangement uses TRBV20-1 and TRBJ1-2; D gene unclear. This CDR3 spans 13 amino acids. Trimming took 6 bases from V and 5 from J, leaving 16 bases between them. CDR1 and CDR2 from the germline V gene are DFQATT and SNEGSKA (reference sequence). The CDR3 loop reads CSAPRTAGYGYTF. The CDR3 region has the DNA TGCAGTGCCCCCCGAACAGCGGGTTATGGCTACACCTTC.

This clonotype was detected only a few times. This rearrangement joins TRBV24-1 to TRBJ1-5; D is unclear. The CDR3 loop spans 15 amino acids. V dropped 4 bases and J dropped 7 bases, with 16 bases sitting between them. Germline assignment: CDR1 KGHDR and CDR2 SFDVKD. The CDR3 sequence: CATSDRTEPWQPQHF. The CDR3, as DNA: TGTGCCACCAGTGACCGGACGGAGCCGTGGCAGCCCCAGCATTTT.

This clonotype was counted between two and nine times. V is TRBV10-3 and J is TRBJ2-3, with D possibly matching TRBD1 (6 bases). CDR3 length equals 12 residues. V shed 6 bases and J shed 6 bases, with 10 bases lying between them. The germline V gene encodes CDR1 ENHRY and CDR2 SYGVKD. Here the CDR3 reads CAIRAQGDTQYF. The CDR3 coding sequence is TGTGCCATCAGGGCACAGGGCGATACGCAGTATTTT.

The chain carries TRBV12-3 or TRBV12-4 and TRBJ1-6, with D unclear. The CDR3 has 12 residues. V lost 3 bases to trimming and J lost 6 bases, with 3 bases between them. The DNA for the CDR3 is TGTGCCAGCAGTTTGGCTAATTCACCCCTCCACTTT. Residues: CASSLANSPLHF.

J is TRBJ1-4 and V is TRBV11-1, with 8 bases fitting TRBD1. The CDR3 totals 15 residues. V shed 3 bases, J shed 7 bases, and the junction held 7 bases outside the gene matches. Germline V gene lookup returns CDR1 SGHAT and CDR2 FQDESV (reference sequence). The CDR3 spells CASSFGQGATEKLFF. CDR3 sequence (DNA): TGTGCCAGCAGCTTCGGACAGGGTGCGACTGAAAAACTGTTTTTT.

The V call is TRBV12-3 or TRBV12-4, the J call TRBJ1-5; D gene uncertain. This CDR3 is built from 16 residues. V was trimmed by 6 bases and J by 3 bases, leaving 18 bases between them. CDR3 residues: CASSPFVGLNNQPQHF. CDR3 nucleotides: TGTGCCAGCAGCCCCTTCGTCGGGCTGAACAATCAGCCCCAGCATTTT.

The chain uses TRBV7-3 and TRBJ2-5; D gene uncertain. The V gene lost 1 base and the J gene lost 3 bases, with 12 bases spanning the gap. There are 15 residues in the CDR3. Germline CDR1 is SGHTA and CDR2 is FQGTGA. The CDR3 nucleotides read TGTGCCAGCAGCTTAATTGCTACTAACAAAGAGACCCAGTACTTC. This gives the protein CASSLIATNKETQYF.

The CDR3 DNA sequence: TGCAGTGCTTCACACGGGACTAGCGGGGCCACAGATACGCAGTATTTT. It is translated as CSASHGTSGATDTQYF. This chain links TRBV20-1 with TRBJ2-3, with TRBD2 identical over 13 bases. With V trimmed by 5 bases and J by 2 bases, 7 bases remained unmatched. CDR1 and CDR2 from the germline V gene are DFQATT and SNEGSKA (reference sequence). The CDR3 length is 16 residues.